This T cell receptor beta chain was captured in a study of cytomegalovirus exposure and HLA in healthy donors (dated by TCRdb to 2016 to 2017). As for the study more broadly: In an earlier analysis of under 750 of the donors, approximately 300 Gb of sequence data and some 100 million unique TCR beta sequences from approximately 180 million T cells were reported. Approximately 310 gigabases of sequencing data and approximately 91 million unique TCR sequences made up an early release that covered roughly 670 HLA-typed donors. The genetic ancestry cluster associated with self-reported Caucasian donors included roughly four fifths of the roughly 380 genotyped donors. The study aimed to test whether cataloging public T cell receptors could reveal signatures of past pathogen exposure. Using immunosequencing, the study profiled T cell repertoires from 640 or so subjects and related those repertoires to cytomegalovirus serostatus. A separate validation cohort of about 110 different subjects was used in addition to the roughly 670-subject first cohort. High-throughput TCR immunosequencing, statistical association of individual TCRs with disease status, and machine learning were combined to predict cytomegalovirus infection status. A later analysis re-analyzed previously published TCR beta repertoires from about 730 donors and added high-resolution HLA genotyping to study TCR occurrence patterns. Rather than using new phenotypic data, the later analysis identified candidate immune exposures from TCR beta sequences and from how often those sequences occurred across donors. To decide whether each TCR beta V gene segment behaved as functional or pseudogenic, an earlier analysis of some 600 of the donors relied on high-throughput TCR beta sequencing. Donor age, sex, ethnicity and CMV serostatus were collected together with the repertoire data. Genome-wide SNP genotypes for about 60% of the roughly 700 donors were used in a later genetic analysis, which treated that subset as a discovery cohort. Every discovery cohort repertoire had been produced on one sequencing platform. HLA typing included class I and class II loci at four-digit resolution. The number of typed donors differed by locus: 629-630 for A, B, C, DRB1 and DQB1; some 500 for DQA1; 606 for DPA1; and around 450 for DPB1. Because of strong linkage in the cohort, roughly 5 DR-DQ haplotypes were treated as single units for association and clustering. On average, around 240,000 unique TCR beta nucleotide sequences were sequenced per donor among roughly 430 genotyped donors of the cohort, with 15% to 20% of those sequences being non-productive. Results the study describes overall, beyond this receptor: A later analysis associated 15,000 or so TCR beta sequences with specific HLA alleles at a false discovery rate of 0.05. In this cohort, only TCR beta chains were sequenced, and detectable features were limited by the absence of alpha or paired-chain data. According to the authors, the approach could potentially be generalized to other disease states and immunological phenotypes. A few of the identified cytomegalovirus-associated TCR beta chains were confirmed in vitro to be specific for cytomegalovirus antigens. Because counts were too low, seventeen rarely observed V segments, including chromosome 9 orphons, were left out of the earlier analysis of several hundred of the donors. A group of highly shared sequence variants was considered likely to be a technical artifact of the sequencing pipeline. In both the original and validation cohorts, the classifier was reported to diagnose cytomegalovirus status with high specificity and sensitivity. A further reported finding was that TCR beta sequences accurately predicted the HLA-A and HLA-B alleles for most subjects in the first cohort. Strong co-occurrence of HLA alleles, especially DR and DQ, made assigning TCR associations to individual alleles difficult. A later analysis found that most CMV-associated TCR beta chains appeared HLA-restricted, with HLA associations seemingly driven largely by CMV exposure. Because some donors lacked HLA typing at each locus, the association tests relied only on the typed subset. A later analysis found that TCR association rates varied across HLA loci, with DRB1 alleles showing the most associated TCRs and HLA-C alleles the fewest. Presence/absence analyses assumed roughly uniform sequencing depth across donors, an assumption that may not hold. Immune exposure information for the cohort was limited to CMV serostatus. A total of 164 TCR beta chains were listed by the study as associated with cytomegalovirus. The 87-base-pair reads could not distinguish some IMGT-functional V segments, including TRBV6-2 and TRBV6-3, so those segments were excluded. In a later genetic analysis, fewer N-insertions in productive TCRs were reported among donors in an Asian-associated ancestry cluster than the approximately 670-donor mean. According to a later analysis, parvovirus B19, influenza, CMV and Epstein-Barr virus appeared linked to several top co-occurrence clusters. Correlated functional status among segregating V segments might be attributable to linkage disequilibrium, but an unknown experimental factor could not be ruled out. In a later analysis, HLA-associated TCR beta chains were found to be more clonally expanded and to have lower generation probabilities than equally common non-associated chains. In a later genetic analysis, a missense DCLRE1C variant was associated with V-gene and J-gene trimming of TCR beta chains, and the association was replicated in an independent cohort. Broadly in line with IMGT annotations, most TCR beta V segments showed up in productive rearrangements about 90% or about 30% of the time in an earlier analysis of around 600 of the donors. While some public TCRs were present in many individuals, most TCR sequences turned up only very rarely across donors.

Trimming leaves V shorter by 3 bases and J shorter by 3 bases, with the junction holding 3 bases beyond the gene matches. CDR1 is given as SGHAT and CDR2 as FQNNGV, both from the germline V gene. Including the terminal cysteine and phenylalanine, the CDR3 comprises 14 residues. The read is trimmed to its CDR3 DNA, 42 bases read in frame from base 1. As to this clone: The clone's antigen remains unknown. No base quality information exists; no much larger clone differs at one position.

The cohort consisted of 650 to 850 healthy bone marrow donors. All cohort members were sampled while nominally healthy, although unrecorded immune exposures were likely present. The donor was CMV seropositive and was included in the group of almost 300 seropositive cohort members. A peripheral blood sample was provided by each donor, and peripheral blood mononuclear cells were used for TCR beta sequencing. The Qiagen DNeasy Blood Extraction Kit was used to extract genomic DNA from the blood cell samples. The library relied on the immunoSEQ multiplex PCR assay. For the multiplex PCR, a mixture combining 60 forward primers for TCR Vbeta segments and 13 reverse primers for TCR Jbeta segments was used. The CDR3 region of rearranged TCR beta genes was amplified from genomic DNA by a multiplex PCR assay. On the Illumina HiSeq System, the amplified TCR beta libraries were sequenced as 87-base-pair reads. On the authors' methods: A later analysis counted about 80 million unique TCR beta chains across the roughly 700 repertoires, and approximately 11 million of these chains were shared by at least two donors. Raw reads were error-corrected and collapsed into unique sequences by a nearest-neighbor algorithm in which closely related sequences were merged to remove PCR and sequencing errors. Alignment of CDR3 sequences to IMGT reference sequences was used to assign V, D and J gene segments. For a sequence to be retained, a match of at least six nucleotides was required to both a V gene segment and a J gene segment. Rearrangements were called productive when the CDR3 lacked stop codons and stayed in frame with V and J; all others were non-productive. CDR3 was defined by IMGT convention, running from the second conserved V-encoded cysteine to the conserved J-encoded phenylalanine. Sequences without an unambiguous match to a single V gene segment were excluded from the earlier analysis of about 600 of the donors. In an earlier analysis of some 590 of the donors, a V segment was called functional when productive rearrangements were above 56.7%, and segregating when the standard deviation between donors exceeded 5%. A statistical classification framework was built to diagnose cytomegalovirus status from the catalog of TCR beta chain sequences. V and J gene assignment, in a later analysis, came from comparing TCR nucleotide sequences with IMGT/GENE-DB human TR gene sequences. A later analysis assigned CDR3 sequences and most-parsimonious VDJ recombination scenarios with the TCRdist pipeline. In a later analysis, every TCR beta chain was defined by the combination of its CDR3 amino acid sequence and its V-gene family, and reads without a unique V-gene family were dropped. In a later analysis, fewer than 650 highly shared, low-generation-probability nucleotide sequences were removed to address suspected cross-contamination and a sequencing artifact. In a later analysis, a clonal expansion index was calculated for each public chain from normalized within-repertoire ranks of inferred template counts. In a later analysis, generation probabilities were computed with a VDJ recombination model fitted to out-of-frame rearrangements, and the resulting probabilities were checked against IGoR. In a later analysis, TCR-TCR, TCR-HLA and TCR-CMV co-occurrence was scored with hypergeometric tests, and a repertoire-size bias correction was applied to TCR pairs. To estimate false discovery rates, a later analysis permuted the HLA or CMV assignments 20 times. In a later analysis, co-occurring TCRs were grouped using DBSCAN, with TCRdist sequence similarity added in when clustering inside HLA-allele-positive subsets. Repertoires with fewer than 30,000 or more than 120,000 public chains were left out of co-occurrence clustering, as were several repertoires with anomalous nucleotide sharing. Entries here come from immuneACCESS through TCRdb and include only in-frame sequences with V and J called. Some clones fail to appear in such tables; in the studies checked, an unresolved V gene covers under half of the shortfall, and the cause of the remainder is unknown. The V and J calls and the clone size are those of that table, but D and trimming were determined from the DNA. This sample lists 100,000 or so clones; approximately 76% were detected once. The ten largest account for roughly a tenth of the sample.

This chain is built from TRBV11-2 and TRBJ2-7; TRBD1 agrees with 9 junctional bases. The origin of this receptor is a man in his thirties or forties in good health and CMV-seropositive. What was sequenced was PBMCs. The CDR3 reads CASSFSDRGYEQYF. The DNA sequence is TGTGCCAGCAGCTTCTCGGACAGGGGCTACGAGCAGTACTTC.